The 8 T cell receptor beta chains below all came from one sample that was sequenced in a study of blood T cell repertoires in COVID-19. The method was immunoSEQ multiplex PCR; TCRdb's version includes in-frame clones alone and lacks a portion of them. Of about 200,000 clones in the sample, roughly 84% were seen once. Sequenced: peripheral blood. The receptor set was obtained from a man aged 45 to 65 with COVID-19, enrolled during active disease.

This clone has just a few counts. The gene calls are TRBV18 and TRBJ1-3; D may be TRBD1 (6 bases). The CDR3 is made up of 15 amino acids. Trimming shortened V by 5 bases and J by 2 bases, and 13 bases separated the two germline ends. Germline V gene lookup returns CDR1 KGHSH and CDR2 LQKENI. CDR3 loop: CASSTTGLTGNTIYF. The CDR3 DNA reads as TGTGCCAGCTCAACGACAGGATTAACTGGAAACACCATATATTTT.

The rearrangement uses TRBV6-4 and TRBJ2-3; 7 bases line up with TRBD1. Germline V gene sequence: CDR1 MRHNA, CDR2 SNTAGT. This CDR3 comprises 16 residues. After removal of 6 bases from V and 1 base from J, the junction contained 10 bases not matched to a gene. Here the CDR3 reads CASSNRHRGGTDTQYF. The DNA for the CDR3 is TGTGCCAGCAGCAACCGACACAGGGGTGGCACAGATACGCAGTATTTT.

The J gene is TRBJ1-4, the V gene TRBV3-1 (or the pseudogene TRBV3-2); D is unclear. The V gene's germline CDR1 is LGHDT and CDR2 YNNKEL (reference sequence). The CDR3 is 16 amino acids. The V end lost 1 base, the J end lost 4 bases, and 13 bases lay between the germline ends. CDR3 bases: TGTGCCAGCAGCCAAGCACTGCCAAACGGTAATGAAAAACTGTTTTTT. Protein product: CASSQALPNGNEKLFF.

The table lists this clone with a count of one. The chain employs TRBV28 and TRBJ2-7; TRBD1 agrees at 9 bases. This CDR3 contains 16 residues. The germline V gene has CDR1 MDHEN and CDR2 SYDVKM. Losses at the gene ends were 6 bases for V and 4 bases for J; bases not matched to a gene: 13. CDR3 bases: TGTGCCAGCAGGGGGGAGGGACAGGGTTATTATTACGAGCAGTACTTC. Protein: CASRGEGQGYYYEQYF.

The chain carries TRBV2 and TRBJ2-3; 8 bases are shared with TRBD1. The CDR3 runs 15 residues. The germline V gene encodes CDR1 SNHLY and CDR2 FYNNEI. V was pared by 6 bases and J by 4 bases, with 9 bases of the junction left unmatched. The CDR3 sequence is CASRSDRAGADTQYF. DNA of the CDR3: TGTGCCAGCAGATCGGACAGGGCTGGCGCAGATACGCAGTATTTT.

J is TRBJ2-5 and V is TRBV3-1 (or the pseudogene TRBV3-2); 9 nucleotides match TRBD1. The CDR3 length is 14 residues. V lost 4 bases to trimming and J lost 2 bases; unmatched junction nucleotides: 2. Germline CDR1 and CDR2: LGHDT and YNNKEL (reference sequence). This chain's CDR3 is CASSPGTGQETQYF. The CDR3 DNA reads as TGTGCCAGCAGCCCCGGGACAGGGCAAGAGACCCAGTACTTC.

The chain uses TRBV5-1 and TRBJ2-5; 7 nucleotides align to TRBD2. Germline V gene sequence: CDR1 SGHRS, CDR2 YFSETQ. This CDR3 has 14 amino acids. J was trimmed by 2 bases and V by 3 bases; bases with no gene match: 4. CDR3 residues: CASSSEGLQETQYF. The CDR3, as DNA: TGCGCCAGCAGCTCCGAGGGACTACAAGAGACCCAGTACTTC.

The CDR3 region is CASSKGQGMANYGYTF. The CDR3 DNA reads TGTGCCAGCAGCAAAGGACAGGGGATGGCTAACTATGGCTACACCTTC. The chain employs TRBV11-2 and TRBJ1-2, with 9 nucleotides matching TRBD1. Germline trimming cut 5 bases from V and 0 bases from J; bases unmatched to any gene: 7. In germline, CDR1 is SGHAT, CDR2 FQNNGV. The CDR3 extends over 16 amino acids.